Detailed here is one T cell receptor (beta chain). The authors made each sample's cDNA in eight separate reactions. From its re-call of the 5' RACE reads, TCRdb lists each CDR3 protein once, without DNA. The ten most abundant clones cover approximately 5.9% of a sample with roughly 300,000 distinct CDR3 sequences. This sample stems from a study of monozygotic twins with inflammatory bowel disease. CDR3 length equals 15 residues. Germline V lookup: CDR1 SGHTA, CDR2 FQGNSA. The chain is built from TRBV7-2 and TRBJ1-2. The TCR was taken from a human donor with ulcerative colitis or Crohn's disease, or a healthy co-twin of an affected twin (not recorded which). Sequenced input: blood. The CDR3: CASSTRDSAYYGYTF.